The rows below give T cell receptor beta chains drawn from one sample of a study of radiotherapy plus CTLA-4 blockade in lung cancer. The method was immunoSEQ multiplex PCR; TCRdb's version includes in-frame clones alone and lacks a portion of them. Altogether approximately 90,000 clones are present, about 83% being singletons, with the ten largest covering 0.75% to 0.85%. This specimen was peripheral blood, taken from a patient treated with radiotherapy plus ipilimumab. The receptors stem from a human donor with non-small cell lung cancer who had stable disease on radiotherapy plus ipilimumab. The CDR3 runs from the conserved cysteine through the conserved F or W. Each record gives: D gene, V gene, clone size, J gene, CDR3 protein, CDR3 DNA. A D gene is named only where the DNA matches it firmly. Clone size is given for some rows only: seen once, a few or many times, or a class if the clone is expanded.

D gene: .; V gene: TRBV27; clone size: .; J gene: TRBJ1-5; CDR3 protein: CASSTTGPWQPQHF; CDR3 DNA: TGTGCCAGCAGCACCACAGGCCCATGGCAGCCCCAGCATTTT
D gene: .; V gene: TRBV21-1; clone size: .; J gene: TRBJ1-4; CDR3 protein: CARLLATNEKLFF; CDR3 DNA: TGTGCCAGACTTCTTGCAACTAATGAAAAACTGTTTTTT
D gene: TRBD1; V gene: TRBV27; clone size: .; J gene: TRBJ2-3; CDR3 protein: CAIRGQGLLDTQYF; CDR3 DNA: TGTGCCATCAGGGGACAGGGATTATTAGATACGCAGTATTTT
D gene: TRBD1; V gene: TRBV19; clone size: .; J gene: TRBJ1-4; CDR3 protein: CASSTGGVAGEKLFF; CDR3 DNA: TGTGCCAGTAGTACAGGGGGCGTAGCAGGTGAAAAACTGTTTTTT
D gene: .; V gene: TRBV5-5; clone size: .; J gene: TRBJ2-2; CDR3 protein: CASSGGNTGELFF; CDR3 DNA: TGTGCCAGCAGCGGAGGGAACACCGGGGAGCTGTTTTTT
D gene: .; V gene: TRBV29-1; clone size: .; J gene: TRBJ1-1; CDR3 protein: CSVVGRLMNTEAFF; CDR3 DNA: TGCAGCGTTGTGGGTCGACTAATGAACACTGAAGCTTTCTTT
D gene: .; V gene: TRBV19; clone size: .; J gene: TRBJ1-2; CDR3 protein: CASSIGRGANYGYTF; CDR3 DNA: TGTGCCAGTAGTATCGGGAGGGGAGCTAACTATGGCTACACCTTC
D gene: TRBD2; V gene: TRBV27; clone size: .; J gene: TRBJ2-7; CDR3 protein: CASSRGGRSYEQYF; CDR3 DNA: TGTGCCAGCAGCCGGGGGGGTAGGTCCTACGAGCAGTACTTC
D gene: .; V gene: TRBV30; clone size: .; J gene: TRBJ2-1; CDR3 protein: CAWSVQREQFF; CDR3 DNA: TGTGCCTGGAGTGTACAGCGTGAGCAGTTCTTC
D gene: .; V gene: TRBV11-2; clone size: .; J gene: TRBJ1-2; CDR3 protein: CASQSEGALNYGYTF; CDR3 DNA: TGTGCCAGCCAGAGCGAGGGTGCACTTAACTATGGCTACACCTTC
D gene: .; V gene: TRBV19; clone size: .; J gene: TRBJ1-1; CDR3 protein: CASSIGWQATEAFF; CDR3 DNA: TGTGCCAGTAGTATAGGGTGGCAGGCCACTGAAGCTTTCTTT
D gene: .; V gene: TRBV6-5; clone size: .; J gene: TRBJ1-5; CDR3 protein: CASSEWGRAQHF; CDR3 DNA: TGTGCCAGCAGTGAATGGGGCAGGGCCCAGCATTTT
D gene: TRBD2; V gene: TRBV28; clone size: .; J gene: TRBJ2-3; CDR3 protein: CASSLGAGVLSDTQYF; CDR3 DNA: TGTGCCAGCAGTTTAGGAGCGGGGGTGCTCTCAGATACGCAGTATTTT
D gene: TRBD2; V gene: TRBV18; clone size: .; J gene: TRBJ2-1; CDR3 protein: CASSPRTSGNEQFF; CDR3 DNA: TGTGCCAGCTCACCACGGACTAGCGGCAATGAGCAGTTCTTC
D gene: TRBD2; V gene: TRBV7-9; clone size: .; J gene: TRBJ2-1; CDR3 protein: CASSPNGLAANNEQFF; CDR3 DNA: TGTGCCAGCAGCCCAAACGGACTAGCGGCTAACAATGAGCAGTTCTTC
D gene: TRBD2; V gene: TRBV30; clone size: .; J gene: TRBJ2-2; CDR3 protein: CAWSVGGSLTGELFF; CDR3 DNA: TGTGCCTGGAGTGTAGGCGGGAGCCTTACCGGGGAGCTGTTTTTT
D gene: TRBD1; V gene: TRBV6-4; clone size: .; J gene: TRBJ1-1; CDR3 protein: CASREDRGLNTEAFF; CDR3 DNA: TGTGCCAGCAGAGAGGACAGGGGGTTGAACACTGAAGCTTTCTTT
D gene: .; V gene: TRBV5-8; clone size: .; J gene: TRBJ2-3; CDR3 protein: CASSSVDTQYF; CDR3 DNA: TGTGCCAGCAGCTCCGTAGATACGCAGTATTTT
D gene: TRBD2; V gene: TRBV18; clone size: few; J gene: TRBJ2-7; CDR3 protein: CASSPRGEAQYF; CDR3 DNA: TGTGCCAGCTCACCTCGGGGGGAAGCGCAGTACTTC
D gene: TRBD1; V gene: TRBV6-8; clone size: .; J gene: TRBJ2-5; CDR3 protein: CASGQGRQETQYF; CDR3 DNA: TGTGCCAGCGGACAGGGCCGACAAGAGACCCAGTACTTC
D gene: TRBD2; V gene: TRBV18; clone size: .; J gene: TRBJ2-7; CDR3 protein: CASSPPGLGSYEQYF; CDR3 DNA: TGTGCCAGCTCACCGCCGGGACTAGGGTCCTACGAGCAGTACTTC
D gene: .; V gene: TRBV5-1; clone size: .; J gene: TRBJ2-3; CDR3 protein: CASSLVLGGGTDTQYF; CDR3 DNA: TGCGCCAGCAGCTTGGTACTGGGTGGTGGCACAGATACGCAGTATTTT
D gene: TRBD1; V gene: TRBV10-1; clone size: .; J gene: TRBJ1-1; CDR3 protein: CASSESGRGPTEAFF; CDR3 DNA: TGCGCCAGCAGTGAGTCGGGCAGGGGGCCCACTGAAGCTTTCTTT
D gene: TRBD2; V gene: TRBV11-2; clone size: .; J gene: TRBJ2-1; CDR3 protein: CASSWTSGGSNEQFF; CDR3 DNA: TGTGCCAGCAGCTGGACTAGCGGGGGTAGCAATGAGCAGTTCTTC
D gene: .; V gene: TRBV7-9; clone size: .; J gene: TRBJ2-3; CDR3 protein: CASSLVRGGPNTQYF; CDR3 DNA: TGTGCCAGCAGCTTAGTCCGCGGTGGGCCAAATACGCAGTATTTT
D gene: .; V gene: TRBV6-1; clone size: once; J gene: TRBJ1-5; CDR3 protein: CASSGRDSNQPQHF; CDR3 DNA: TGTGCCAGCAGTGGAAGAGACAGCAATCAGCCCCAGCATTTT
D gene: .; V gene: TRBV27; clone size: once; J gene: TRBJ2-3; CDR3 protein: CASSRQSTDTQYF; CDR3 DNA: TGTGCCAGCAGCCGACAGTCCACAGATACGCAGTATTTT
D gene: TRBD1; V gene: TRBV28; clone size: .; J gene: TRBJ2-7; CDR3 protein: CASSSPGQRPYEQYF; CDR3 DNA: TGTGCCAGCAGTTCTCCGGGACAGAGACCCTACGAGCAGTACTTC
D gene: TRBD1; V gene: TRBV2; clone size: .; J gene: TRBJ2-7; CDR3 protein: CATRQGSSPGPYEQYF; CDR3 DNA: TGTGCCACCCGACAGGGAAGCTCGCCCGGGCCCTACGAGCAGTACTTC
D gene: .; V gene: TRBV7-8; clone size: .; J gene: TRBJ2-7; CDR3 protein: CASSDREGWSYEQYF; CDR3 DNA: TGTGCCAGCAGCGATCGTGAGGGATGGAGCTACGAGCAGTACTTC
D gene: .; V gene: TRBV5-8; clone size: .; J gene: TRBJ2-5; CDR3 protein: CASKRETAQETQYF; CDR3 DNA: TGTGCCAGCAAGAGGGAGACCGCCCAAGAGACCCAGTACTTC
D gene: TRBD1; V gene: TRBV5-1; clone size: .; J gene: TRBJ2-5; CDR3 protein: CASSLGTGIETQYF; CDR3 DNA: TGCGCCAGCAGCTTGGGGACAGGGATAGAGACCCAGTACTTC
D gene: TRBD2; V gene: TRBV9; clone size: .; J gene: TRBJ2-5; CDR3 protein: CASSRRLAGGETQYF; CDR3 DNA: TGTGCCAGCAGCAGGAGGCTAGCGGGGGGAGAGACCCAGTACTTC
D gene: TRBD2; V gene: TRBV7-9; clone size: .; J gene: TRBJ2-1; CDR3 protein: CASSSTGLAGGPDNEQFF; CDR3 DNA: TGTGCCAGCAGCTCGACGGGACTAGCGGGGGGGCCGGACAATGAGCAGTTCTTC
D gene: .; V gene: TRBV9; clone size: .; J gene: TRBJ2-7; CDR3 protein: CASGGTGQFSYEQYF; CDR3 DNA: TGTGCCAGCGGGGGGACCGGACAGTTCTCCTACGAGCAGTACTTC
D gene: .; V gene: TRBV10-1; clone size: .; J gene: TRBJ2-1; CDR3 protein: CASSASGRSTDEQFF; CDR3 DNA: TGCGCCAGCAGTGCATCAGGCCGAAGCACGGACGAGCAGTTCTTC
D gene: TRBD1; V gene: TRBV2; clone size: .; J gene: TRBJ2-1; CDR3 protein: CASSPRQGVYNEQFF; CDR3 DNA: TGTGCCAGCAGTCCCCGACAGGGGGTCTACAATGAGCAGTTCTTC
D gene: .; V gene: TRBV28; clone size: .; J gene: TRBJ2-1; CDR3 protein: CASSPPTQERVHEQFF; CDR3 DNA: TGTGCCAGCAGCCCCCCCACTCAAGAACGAGTCCATGAGCAGTTCTTC
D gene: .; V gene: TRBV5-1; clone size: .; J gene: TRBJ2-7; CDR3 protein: CASSLERTPYEQYF; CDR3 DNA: TGCGCCAGCAGCTTGGAGAGGACCCCATACGAGCAGTACTTC
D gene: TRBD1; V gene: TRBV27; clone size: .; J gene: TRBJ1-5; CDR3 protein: CASRSGQGGNQPQHF; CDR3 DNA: TGTGCCAGCAGATCAGGACAGGGGGGAAATCAGCCCCAGCATTTT
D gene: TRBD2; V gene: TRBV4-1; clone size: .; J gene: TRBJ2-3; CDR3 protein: CASSPGLVLMDTQYF; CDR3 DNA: TGCGCCAGCAGCCCGGGACTAGTCTTAATGGATACGCAGTATTTT
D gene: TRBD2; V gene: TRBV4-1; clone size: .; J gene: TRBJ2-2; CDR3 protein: CASSQEGLGPPGELFF; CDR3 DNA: TGCGCCAGCAGCCAAGAGGGACTAGGCCCTCCCGGGGAGCTGTTTTTT
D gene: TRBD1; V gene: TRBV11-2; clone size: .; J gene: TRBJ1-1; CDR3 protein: CASSRRQGAEAFF; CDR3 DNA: TGTGCCAGCAGCCGGAGACAGGGGGCTGAAGCTTTCTTT
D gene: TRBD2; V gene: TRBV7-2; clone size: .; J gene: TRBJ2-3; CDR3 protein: CASSLGTSLTAQYF; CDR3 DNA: TGTGCCAGCAGCTTAGGGACTAGCTTGACTGCGCAGTATTTT
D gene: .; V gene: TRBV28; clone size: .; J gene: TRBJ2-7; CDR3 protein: CASTSPQGREQYF; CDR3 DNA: TGTGCCAGTACCTCCCCACAGGGGAGGGAGCAGTACTTC
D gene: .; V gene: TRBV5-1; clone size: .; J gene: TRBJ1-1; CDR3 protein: CASSLDSMNTEAFF; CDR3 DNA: TGCGCCAGCAGCTTGGACAGCATGAACACTGAAGCTTTCTTT
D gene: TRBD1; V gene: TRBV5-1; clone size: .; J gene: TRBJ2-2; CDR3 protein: CASTGQGTGELFF; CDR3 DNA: TGCGCCAGCACCGGACAGGGTACCGGGGAGCTGTTTTTT
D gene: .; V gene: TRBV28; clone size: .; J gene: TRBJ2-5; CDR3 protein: CASSFLGKTETQYF; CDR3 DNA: TGTGCCAGCAGTTTTCTAGGGAAGACGGAGACCCAGTACTTC
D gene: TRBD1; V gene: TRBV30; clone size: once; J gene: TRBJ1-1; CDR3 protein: CAWTLTGSNTEAFF; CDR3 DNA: TGTGCCTGGACCTTGACAGGGTCGAACACTGAAGCTTTCTTT
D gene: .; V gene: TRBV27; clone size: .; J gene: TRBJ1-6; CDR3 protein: CASTADLTYNSPLHF; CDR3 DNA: TGTGCCAGCACTGCCGACCTCACATATAATTCACCCCTCCACTTT
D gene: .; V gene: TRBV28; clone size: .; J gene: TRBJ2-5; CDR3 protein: CASKSWETQYF; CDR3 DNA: TGTGCCAGCAAATCCTGGGAGACCCAGTACTTC